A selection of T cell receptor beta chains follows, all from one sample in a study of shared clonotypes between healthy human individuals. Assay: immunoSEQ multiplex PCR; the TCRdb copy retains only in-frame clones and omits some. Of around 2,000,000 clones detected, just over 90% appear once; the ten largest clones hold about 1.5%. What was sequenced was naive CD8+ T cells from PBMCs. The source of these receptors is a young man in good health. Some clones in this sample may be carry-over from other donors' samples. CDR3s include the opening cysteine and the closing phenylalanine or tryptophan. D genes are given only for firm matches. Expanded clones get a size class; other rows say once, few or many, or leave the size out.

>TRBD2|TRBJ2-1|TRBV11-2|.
TGTGCCAGCAGCTTAGTAGCGGGGGTAGCCTACAATGAGCAGTTCTTC
CASSLVAGVAYNEQFF
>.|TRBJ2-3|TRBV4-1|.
TGCGCCAGCAGCCAAGAACCTATGACGCCTTCGACAGATACGCAGTATTTT
CASSQEPMTPSTDTQYF
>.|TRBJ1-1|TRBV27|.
TGTGCCAGCAGTTTAGTGGGGTCGGGCACTGAAGCTTTCTTT
CASSLVGSGTEAFF
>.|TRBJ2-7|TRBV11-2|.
TGTGCCAGCAGCCCGGCCCTGGCAGGGACCTACGAGCAGTACTTC
CASSPALAGTYEQYF
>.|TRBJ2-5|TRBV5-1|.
TGCGCCAGCAGCTTGGCCCGGGACCCAATTGGGACCCAGTACTTC
CASSLARDPIGTQYF
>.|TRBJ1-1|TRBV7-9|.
TGTGCCAGCAGCTTAGATATCGGGGGGCTGGCTGAAGCTTTCTTT
CASSLDIGGLAEAFF
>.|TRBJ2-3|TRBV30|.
TGTGCCTGGAGTGTTACTAGTTCGATAGATACGCAGTATTTT
CAWSVTSSIDTQYF
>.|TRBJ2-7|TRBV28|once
TGTGCCAGCAGTTTATCCGCTAATTCCTACGAGCAGTACTTC
CASSLSANSYEQYF
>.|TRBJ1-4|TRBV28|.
TGTGCCAGCAGTTTAACCCCCGAAAGGGTCGAAAAACTGTTTTTT
CASSLTPERVEKLFF
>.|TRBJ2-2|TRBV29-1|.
TGCAGCGTTCGATCCTCCTCTGGGGAGCTGTTTTTT
CSVRSSSGELFF
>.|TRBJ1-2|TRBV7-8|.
TGTGCCAGCAGCTTAGACCCGGGCGGGTCTAGCTATGGCTACACCTTC
CASSLDPGGSSYGYTF
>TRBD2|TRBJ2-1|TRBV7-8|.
TGTGCCAGCAGCTTAGTGGTAGCGGGAACAGGAAGTGAGCAGTTCTTC
CASSLVVAGTGSEQFF
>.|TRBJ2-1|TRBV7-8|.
TGTGCCAGCAGCTTGGGTCAGAGAGGGGTGTTCTTC
CASSLGQRGVFF
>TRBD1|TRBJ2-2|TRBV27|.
TGTGCCAGCAGTTTAGGGCAGGGGGCAAGGGGGGAGCTGTTTTTT
CASSLGQGARGELFF
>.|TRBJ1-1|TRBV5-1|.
TGCGCCAGCAGCGAAAGACAGGTTACCATGAACACTGAAGCTTTCTTT
CASSERQVTMNTEAFF
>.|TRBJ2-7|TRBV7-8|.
TGTGCCAGCAGCACCGACAGGACACTCGCCTACGAGCAGTACTTC
CASSTDRTLAYEQYF
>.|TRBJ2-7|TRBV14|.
TGTGCCAGCAGCCTATGGACAGAGTCCTACGAGCAGTACTTC
CASSLWTESYEQYF
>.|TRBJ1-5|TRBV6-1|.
TGTGCCAGCCGGGTTAATAACAATCAGCCCCAGCATTTT
CASRVNNNQPQHF